The rows below give T cell receptor beta chains drawn from one sample of a study of cytomegalovirus exposure and HLA in healthy donors. Produced via immunoSEQ multiplex PCR; TCRdb's table is partial and in-frame only. The data contain about 190,000 clones, almost 85% of them seen just once; the ten biggest clones take up 0.2% to 0.3%. Sequencing was performed on PBMCs. The source is a boy aged 5 to 17 in good health and CMV-seronegative. The CDR3 runs from the conserved cysteine through the conserved F or W. The D gene is left open where the match is weak. Not every row has a clone size; where given, it reads once, few, many or a size class.

15 | TRBJ2-7 | NA | TRBV5-5 | NA | TGTGCCAGCAGTCGCCTAACACAGGGAATCGACGAGCAGTACTTC | CASSRLTQGIDEQYF
13 | TRBJ2-3 | NA | TRBV2 | NA | TGTGCCAGCAGTCCTCCCGGGGTCGATACGCAGTATTTT | CASSPPGVDTQYF
15 | TRBJ1-1 | TRBD1 | TRBV5-1 | NA | TGCGCCAGCAGCTTCGGGGACAGGCCGAACACTGAAGCTTTCTTT | CASSFGDRPNTEAFF
15 | TRBJ2-2 | TRBD1 | TRBV10-1 | NA | TGCGCCAGCAGTGAGGGACAGGGTCGCACCGGGGAGCTGTTTTTT | CASSEGQGRTGELFF
12 | TRBJ2-7 | NA | TRBV19 | NA | TGTGCCAGTAGTTCGACTCTCTACGAGCAGTACTTC | CASSSTLYEQYF
16 | TRBJ2-1 | NA | TRBV2 | NA | TGTGCCAGCAATCTAATACAAGACATCGCCTACAATGAGCAGTTCTTC | CASNLIQDIAYNEQFF
18 | TRBJ2-3 | TRBD2 | TRBV5-1 | NA | TGCGCCAGCAGCTTAGGGGGGACTAGTGTGTTCCCCACAGATACGCAGTATTTT | CASSLGGTSVFPTDTQYF
15 | TRBJ2-3 | NA | TRBV6-4 | NA | TGTGCCAGCAGTGACTCCCTGAACAGACCAGATACGCAGTATTTT | CASSDSLNRPDTQYF
16 | TRBJ1-4 | NA | TRBV5-4 | few | TGTGCCAGCAGCTTGGGGCCCACGGAGGGCTATGAAAAACTGTTTTTT | CASSLGPTEGYEKLFF
17 | TRBJ1-2 | NA | TRBV30 | NA | TGTGCCTGGAGTGTAAGGGTCAGCGGCGGGGGAAGCTATGGCTACACCTTC | CAWSVRVSGGGSYGYTF
14 | TRBJ1-5 | NA | TRBV28 | few | TGTGCCAGCAGTTTTAGAGGGTTCAATCAGCCCCAGCATTTT | CASSFRGFNQPQHF
15 | TRBJ2-5 | NA | TRBV19 | NA | TGTGCCAGTAGTATCGCCCTCTGGGCCCGGGAGACCCAGTACTTC | CASSIALWARETQYF
14 | TRBJ2-7 | TRBD1 | TRBV7-8 | NA | TGTGCCAGAAGGTCCGGGACAGGGTACTACGAGCAGTACTTC | CARRSGTGYYEQYF
14 | TRBJ2-3 | NA | TRBV10-3 | NA | TGTGCCATCAGTGAGTGGAAGAGGACAGATACGCAGTATTTT | CAISEWKRTDTQYF
16 | TRBJ1-1 | NA | TRBV11-2 | NA | TGTGCCAGCAGCTTCTCCACCCTGACTTTGAACACTGAAGCTTTCTTT | CASSFSTLTLNTEAFF
14 | TRBJ1-4 | NA | TRBV5-4 | NA | TGTGCCAGCAGTGATACAGGTTACAGGGAAAAACTGTTTTTT | CASSDTGYREKLFF
15 | TRBJ2-7 | NA | TRBV7-9 | NA | TGTGCCAGCAGCCACGCTGGCCTCAGCTCCTACGAGCAGTACTTC | CASSHAGLSSYEQYF
12 | TRBJ2-5 | NA | TRBV28 | once | TGTGCCAGCAGTTTAAGCATGAAGACCCAGTACTTC | CASSLSMKTQYF
16 | TRBJ2-1 | NA | TRBV5-1 | NA | TGCGCCAGCAGGGGCGTTGGGTTGCAGGAGGGGAATGAGCAGTTCTTC | CASRGVGLQEGNEQFF
16 | TRBJ2-1 | TRBD2 | TRBV4-3 | few | TGCGCCAGCAGCCAAGTTGCGCGGGGGACCTACAATGAGCAGTTCTTC | CASSQVARGTYNEQFF